This T cell receptor (beta chain) was sequenced in a study of blood T cell repertoires in COVID-19. Authors' methods: Reference gene primer amplification yielded estimated nucleated cell counts. TCRdb keeps only in-frame clones here, not all; method: immunoSEQ multiplex PCR. The V and J calls and clone size were taken over from that table, and D and trimming were inferred from the DNA. The sample lists 400,000 to 500,000 clones; about 88% were seen once. Participants came from some 23 US areas, aged roughly 18 to 90 years. CDR3 length equals 14 residues. J gave up 4 bases and V 7 bases, and 6 bases lay outside the gene matches. Germline CDR1 and CDR2: KGHDR and SFDVKD.

The receptor comes from a woman aged 18 to 35 who had been exposed to COVID-19. Sequencing was done on a sample of PBMCs or T cells enriched from blood (not recorded which). V usage is TRBV24-1 and J usage is TRBJ1-5; 7 nucleotides line up with TRBD1. CDR3 region: CATRDRQGNQPQHF. The CDR3, as DNA: TGTGCCACCAGGGATAGACAGGGAAATCAGCCCCAGCATTTT.